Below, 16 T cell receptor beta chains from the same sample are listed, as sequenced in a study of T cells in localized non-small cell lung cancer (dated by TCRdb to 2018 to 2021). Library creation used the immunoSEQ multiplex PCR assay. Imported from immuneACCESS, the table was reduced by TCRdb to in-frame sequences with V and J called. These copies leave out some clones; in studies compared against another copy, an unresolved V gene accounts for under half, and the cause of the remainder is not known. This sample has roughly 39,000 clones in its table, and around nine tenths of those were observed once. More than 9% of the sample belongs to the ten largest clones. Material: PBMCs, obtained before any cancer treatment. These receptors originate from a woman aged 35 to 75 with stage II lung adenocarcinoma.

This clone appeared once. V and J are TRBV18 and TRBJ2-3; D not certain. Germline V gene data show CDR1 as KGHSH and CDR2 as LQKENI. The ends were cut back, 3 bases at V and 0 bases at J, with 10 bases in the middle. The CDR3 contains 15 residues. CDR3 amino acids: CASSPLDPSTDTQYF. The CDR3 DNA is TGTGCCAGCTCACCCCTCGATCCTAGCACAGATACGCAGTATTTT.

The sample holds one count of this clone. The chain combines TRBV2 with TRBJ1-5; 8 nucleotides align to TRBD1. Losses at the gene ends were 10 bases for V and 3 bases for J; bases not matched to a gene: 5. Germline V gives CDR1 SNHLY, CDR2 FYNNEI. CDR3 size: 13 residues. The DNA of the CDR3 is TGTGCCACCACGACAGGGGTCAATCAGCCCCAGCATTTT. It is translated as CATTTGVNQPQHF.

In DNA, the CDR3 is TGTGCCAGCACCCCCCGAGGCTCCGCTACGCAGTATTTT. Translation: CASTPRGSATQYF. The chain joins TRBV7-9 to TRBJ2-3; no clear D gene. V lost 7 bases, J lost 8 bases, and 16 bases lay in between. CDR1 SEHNR and CDR2 FQNEAQ come from the germline V gene (reference sequence). The CDR3 is made up of 13 amino acids. Filled out from reference TRBV7-9 and TRBJ2-3, the complete variable domain reads DTGVSQNPRHKITKRGQNVTFRCDPISEHNRLYWYRQTLGQGPEFLTYFQNEAQLEKSRLLSDRFSAERPKGSFSTLEIQRTEQGDSAMYLCASTPRGSATQYFGPGTRLTVL.

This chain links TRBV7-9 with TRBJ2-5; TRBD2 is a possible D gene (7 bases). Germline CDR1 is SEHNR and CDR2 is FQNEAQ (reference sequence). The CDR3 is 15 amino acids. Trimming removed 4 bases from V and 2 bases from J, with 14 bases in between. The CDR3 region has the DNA TGTGCCAGCAGCTGGGGGCTAGCGGCACAAGAGACCCAGTACTTC. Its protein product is CASSWGLAAQETQYF.

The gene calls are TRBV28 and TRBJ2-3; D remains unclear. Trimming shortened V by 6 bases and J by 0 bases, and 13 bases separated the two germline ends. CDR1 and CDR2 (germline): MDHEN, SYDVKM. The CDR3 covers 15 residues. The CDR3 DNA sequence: TGTGCCAGCAGCCGCCGAGTGGCCAGCACAGATACGCAGTATTTT. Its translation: CASSRRVASTDTQYF.

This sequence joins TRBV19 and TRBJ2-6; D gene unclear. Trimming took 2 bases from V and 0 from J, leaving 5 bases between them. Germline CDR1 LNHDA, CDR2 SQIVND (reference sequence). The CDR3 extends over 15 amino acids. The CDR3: CASSITRSGANVLTF. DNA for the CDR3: TGTGCCAGTAGTATAACGCGCTCTGGGGCCAACGTCCTGACTTTC.

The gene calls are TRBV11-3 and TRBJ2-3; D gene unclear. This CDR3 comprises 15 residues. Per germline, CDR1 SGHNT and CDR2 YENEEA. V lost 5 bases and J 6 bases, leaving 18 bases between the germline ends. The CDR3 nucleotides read TGTGCCAGCAGCCCCCGAGTCGGCGGATCGGATACGCAGTATTTT. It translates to CASSPRVGGSDTQYF.

CDR3 DNA sequence: TGTGCCAGTAGTAAGCGGGACGCGGGGGAGCAGTACTTC. Its translation: CASSKRDAGEQYF. The chain couples TRBV19 to TRBJ2-7, with TRBD2 matching over 7 bases. Germline CDR1 is LNHDA and CDR2 is SQIVND (reference sequence). The V and J ends lost 4 bases and 7 bases, in that order; junction bases with no gene match: 7. The CDR3 length is 13 residues.

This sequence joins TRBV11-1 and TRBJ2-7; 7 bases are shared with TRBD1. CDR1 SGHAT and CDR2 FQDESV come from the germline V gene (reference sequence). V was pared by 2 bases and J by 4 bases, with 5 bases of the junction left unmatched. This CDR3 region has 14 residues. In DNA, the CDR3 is TGTGCCAGCAGCTTAACGACAGGGAGATACGAGCAGTACTTC. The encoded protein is CASSLTTGRYEQYF.

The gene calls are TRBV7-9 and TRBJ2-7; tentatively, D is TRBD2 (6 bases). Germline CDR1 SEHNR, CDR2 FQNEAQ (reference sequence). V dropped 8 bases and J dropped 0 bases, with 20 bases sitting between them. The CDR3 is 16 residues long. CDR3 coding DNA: TGTGCCAGCTTAGGAGACCGGGAGATGGGCTCCTACGAGCAGTACTTC. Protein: CASLGDREMGSYEQYF.

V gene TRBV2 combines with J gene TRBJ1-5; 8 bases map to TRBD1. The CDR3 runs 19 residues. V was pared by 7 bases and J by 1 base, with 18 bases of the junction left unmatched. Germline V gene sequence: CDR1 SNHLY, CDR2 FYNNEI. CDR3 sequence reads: CASKKGDRGWMESNQPQHF. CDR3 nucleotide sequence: TGTGCCAGCAAAAAAGGCGACAGGGGATGGATGGAAAGCAATCAGCCCCAGCATTTT.

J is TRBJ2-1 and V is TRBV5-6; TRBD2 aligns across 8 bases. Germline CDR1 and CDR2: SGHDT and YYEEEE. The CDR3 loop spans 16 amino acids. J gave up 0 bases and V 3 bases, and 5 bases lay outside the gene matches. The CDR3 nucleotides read TGTGCCAGCAGCTATCCGGGAGGGAGCTCCTACAATGAGCAGTTCTTC. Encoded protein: CASSYPGGSSYNEQFF.

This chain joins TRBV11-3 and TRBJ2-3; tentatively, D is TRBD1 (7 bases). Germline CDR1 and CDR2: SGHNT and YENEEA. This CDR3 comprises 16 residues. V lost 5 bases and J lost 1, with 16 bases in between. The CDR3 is CASSLSRGAGTDTQYF. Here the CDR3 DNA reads TGTGCCAGCAGCCTATCCAGGGGGGCCGGCACAGATACGCAGTATTTT.

The CDR3 DNA follows: TGCGCCAGCAGTGAGGGCCTTTTTAGCACAGATACGCAGTATTTT. Protein sequence: CASSEGLFSTDTQYF. The genes are TRBV10-1 and TRBJ2-3; D is ambiguous. CDR1 and CDR2 (germline): WNHNN, SYGVQD (reference sequence). The CDR3 runs 15 residues. V lost 2 bases, J lost 0 bases, and 9 bases lay in between.

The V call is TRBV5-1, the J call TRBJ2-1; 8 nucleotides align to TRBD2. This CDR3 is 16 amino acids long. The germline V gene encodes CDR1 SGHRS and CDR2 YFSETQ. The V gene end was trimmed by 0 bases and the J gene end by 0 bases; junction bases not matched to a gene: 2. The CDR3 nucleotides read TGCGCCAGCAGCTTGGAGGCGGGGGGCTCCTACAATGAGCAGTTCTTC. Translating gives CASSLEAGGSYNEQFF.

In nucleotides, the CDR3 is TGTGCCAGCAGACGCGGTAGCGGGGGGGCCGCTTCCTCTAATGAGCAGTTCTTC. It yields the protein CASRRGSGGAASSNEQFF. V and J are TRBV7-9 and TRBJ2-1; 11 nucleotides line up with TRBD2. J lost 7 bases, V lost 6 bases, and 17 bases had no gene match. Germline V CDR1 and CDR2: SEHNR, FQNEAQ (reference sequence). This CDR3 is built from 18 residues.